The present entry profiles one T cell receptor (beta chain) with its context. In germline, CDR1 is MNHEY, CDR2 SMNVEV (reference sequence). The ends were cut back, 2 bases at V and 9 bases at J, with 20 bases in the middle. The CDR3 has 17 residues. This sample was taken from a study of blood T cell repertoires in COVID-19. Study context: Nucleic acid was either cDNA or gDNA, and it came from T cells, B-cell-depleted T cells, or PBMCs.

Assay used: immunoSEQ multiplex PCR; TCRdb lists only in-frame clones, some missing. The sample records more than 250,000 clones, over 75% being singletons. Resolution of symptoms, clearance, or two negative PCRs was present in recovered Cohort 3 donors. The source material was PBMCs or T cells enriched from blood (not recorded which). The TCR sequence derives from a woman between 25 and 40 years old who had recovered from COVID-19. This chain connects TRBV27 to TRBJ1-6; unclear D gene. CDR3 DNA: TGTGCCAGCAGTTTAAGAGCCTCGGATCCCGGGTTTTCACCCCTCCACTTT. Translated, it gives CASSLRASDPGFSPLHF.